Following are 8 T cell receptor beta chains from one sample sequenced in a study of regulatory T cells in long-lasting Graves disease. TCR beta libraries were built with iRepertoire HTBI primers and Arm-PCR of CDR3 regions. TCRdb independently ran MiXCR on the multiplex PCR reads; one entry per CDR3 protein. The sample lists 600,000 to 800,000 distinct CDR3 sequences, about 32% seen once, with about 40% in the top ten. As to time point: persistent/refractory GD, antithyroid drugs over 5 years with positive TRAb. Following extraction of RNA from PBMCs, that RNA was used to make the TCR library. This specimen was peripheral blood mononuclear cells (PBMCs), taken when the disease was refractory, from a patient treated with antithyroid drugs. The receptor source for this set is a female donor with Graves disease.

The genes are TRBV27 and TRBJ1-5, with no clear D. The CDR3 spans 18 residues. Per the germline V gene, CDR1 is MNHEY and CDR2 is SMNVEV (reference sequence). V was pared by 5 bases and J by 6 bases, with 26 bases between. CDR3 sequence reads: CASSPLTPDGIVVQPQHF. The DNA of the CDR3 is TGTGCCAGCAGTCCTCTTACCCCGGACGGCATTGTCGTTCAGCCCCAGCATTTT.

J is TRBJ1-2 and V is TRBV20-1; tentative D call: TRBD1 (6 bases). CDR1 and CDR2 from the germline V gene are DFQATT and SNEGSKA (reference sequence). Between the trimmed V and J ends, which lost 0 bases and 4 bases, there was a span of 9 bases. The CDR3 runs to 13 residues. The CDR3 region has the DNA TGCAGTGCTAGAGAGGGGGGCGGCTATGGCTACACCTTC. This codes for CSAREGGGYGYTF.

The chain combines TRBV20-1 with TRBJ1-2, with 9 positions matching TRBD1. The J segment lost 6 bases and the V segment lost 5 bases, leaving 7 bases of the junction unmatched. CDR1 and CDR2 (germline): DFQATT, SNEGSKA (reference sequence). CDR3 length: 13 residues. For the CDR3, the DNA is TGCAGTGCTTTTACAGGGGGCGTGGATGGCTACACCTTC. This gives the protein CSAFTGGVDGYTF.

This clonotype was counted between two and nine times. The chain links TRBV20-1 to TRBJ2-5; D possibly uses TRBD1 or TRBD2 (5 bases each). The CDR3 consists of 14 residues. The V gene's germline CDR1 is DFQATT and CDR2 SNEGSKA (reference sequence). Trimming left V 5 bases short and J 5 bases short, with 18 bases between. The CDR3: CSADAGTALETQYF. CDR3 bases: TGCAGTGCTGATGCCGGGACGGCCCTGGAGACCCAGTACTTC.

Only a few counts were recorded for this clonotype. The genes are TRBV20-1 and TRBJ1-5; D call uncertain. This CDR3 spans 15 amino acids. V lost 3 bases and J 0 bases, leaving 12 bases between the germline ends. CDR1 is DFQATT and CDR2 is SNEGSKA in the germline V gene (reference sequence). This chain's CDR3 is CSARSQTNSNQPQHF. In DNA form, the CDR3 reads TGCAGTGCTAGGTCACAGACAAATAGCAATCAGCCCCAGCATTTT.

The V call is TRBV19, the J call TRBJ1-6; 9 positions match TRBD1. The CDR3 spans 17 residues. Losses at the gene ends were 4 bases for V and 7 bases for J; bases not matched to a gene: 11. Germline V gives CDR1 LNHDA, CDR2 SQIVND (reference sequence). The CDR3 region is CASSNLAGQGGNSPLHF. The CDR3 region has the DNA TGTGCCAGTAGTAATCTGGCGGGACAGGGAGGCAATTCACCCCTCCACTTT.

This clonotype appeared a few times. CDR3 amino acids: CASSQDRWAQPQHF. The CDR3 DNA reads as TGTGCCAGCAGCCAAGATAGATGGGCCCAGCCCCAGCATTTT. The V and J genes are TRBV3-1 and TRBJ1-5; D is ambiguous. Germline V gene data show CDR1 as LGHDT and CDR2 as YNNKEL (reference sequence). Trimming removed 0 bases at V and 7 bases at J, with 10 bases between. There are 14 residues in the CDR3.

The CDR3 loop is CASSSTGGKLFF. The DNA of the CDR3 is TGTGCCAGCAGCTCGACAGGGGGCAAACTGTTTTTT. The chain is built from TRBV5-6 and TRBJ1-4, with 10 bases lining up with TRBD1. The V gene's germline CDR1 is SGHDT and CDR2 YYEEEE. Unmatched junction bases numbered 1, after V lost 3 bases and J lost 11 bases. The CDR3 covers 12 residues.